This T cell receptor (beta chain) was recovered during a study of CD8+ T cells in alopecia areata. Whole-study context: Treated patients were given 5 to 10 mg oral tofacitinib twice daily. A 6-month period off drug followed tofacitinib, which lasted 6 to 18 months.

There are 14 residues in the CDR3. Germline V lookup: CDR1 SGHRS, CDR2 YFSETQ. V lost 0 bases and J lost 1, with 7 bases in between. Isolated RNA was reverse transcribed into cDNA used as the sequencing template. Produced via immunoSEQ multiplex PCR; TCRdb's table is partial and in-frame only. The sample contains around 98,000 clones, 40% to 55% of which appear only once. This chain uses TRBV5-1 with TRBJ1-1; no firm D call. The source of this sequence is a human donor with alopecia areata. The sequenced sample was CD4+ T cells sorted from blood. CDR3 DNA: TGCGCCAGCAGCTTGGTTGTACGGAACACTGAAGCTTTCTTT. Amino acids: CASSLVVRNTEAFF.